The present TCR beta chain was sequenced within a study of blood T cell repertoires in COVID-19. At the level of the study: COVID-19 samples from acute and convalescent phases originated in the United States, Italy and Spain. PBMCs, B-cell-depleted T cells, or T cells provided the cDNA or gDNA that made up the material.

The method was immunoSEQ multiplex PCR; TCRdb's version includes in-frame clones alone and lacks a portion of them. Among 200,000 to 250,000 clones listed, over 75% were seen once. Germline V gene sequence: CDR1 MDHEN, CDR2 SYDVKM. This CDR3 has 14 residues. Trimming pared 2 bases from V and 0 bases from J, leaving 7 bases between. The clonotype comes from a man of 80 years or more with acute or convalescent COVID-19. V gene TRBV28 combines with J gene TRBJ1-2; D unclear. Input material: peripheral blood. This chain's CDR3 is CASSLLKANYGYTF. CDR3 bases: TGTGCCAGCAGTTTACTAAAAGCTAACTATGGCTACACCTTC.